The text below deals with one TCR beta chain. The entry originates in a study of OX40 agonist ivuxolimab in advanced cancers. The table came from immunoSEQ multiplex PCR; TCRdb's copy has only in-frame clones and leaves some out. The data show more than 100,000 clones, 90% to 95% seen once. Sequenced here: CD4+ or CD8+ T cells sorted from blood, sampled in a trial of the OX40 agonist ivuxolimab. The receptor was derived from an adult with an advanced solid tumor such as melanoma, head and neck, liver or kidney cancer.

The CDR3: CASSYSQRDLHRHTF. In DNA, the CDR3 is TGTGCCAGCAGTTACTCGCAACGGGATCTCCATCGGCACACCTTC. The rearrangement links TRBV6-5 to TRBJ1-2; unclear D gene. Between the trimmed V and J ends, which lost 0 bases and 12 bases, there was a span of 20 bases. Per the germline V gene, CDR1 is MNHEY and CDR2 is SVGAGI. The CDR3 is 15 amino acids.